Here is one T cell receptor beta chain with its context. Its antigen is not known. This CDR3 spans 11 amino acids. Per germline, CDR1 DFQATT and CDR2 SNEGSKA (reference sequence). V gave up 6 bases and J gave up 2 bases, with 7 bases separating them. In the PCR, 60 Vbeta and 13 Jbeta primers were used. TCRdb's copy holds only in-frame clones and misses some; the assay was immunoSEQ multiplex PCR. This sample has some 120,000 clones, with 65% to 80% found just once. This entry comes from a study of cytomegalovirus exposure and HLA in healthy donors. Whole-study findings and limits: Several of the most significant clusters appeared, in a later analysis, to be linked to common viral pathogens.

The origin of this receptor is a human donor in good health. The specimen sequenced was PBMCs. The genes are TRBV20-1 and TRBJ2-5; unclear D gene. The CDR3 loop is CSASTQETQYF. CDR3 bases: TGCAGTGCGTCCACTCAAGAGACCCAGTACTTC.